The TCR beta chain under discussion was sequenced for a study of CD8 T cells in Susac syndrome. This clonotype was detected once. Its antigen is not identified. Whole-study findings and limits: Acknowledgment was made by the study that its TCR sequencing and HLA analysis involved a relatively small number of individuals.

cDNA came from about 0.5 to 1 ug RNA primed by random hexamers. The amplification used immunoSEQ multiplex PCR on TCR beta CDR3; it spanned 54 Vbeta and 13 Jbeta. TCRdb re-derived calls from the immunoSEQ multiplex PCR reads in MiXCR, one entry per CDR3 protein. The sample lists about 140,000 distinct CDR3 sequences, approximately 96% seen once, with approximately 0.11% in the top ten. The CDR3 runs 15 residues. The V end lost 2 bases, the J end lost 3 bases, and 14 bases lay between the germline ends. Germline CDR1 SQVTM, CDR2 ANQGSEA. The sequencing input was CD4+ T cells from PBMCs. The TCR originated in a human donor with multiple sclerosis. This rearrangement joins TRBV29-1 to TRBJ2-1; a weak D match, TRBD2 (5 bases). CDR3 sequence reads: CSVELMSRGYNEQFF. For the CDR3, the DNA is TGCAGCGTTGAACTAATGAGTCGGGGCTACAATGAGCAGTTCTTC.